Following are 30 T cell receptor beta chains from one sample sequenced in a study of T-cell memory formation after mild COVID-19 (TCRdb year 2021). Library construction relied on 5' RACE. The run used an Illumina NovaSeq 6000. Clones were called with MiXCR by TCRdb after fastp trimmed the public reads at Q25, and only in-frame beta chains were retained. CDR3 protein sequences are deduplicated, and each keeps its most common genes and DNA. The sample contains 450,000 or so distinct CDR3 sequences, around 25% of them found a single time. About an eighth of the sample comes from the top ten. The specimen sequenced was PBMCs or a T cell subset sorted from them (not recorded which). These receptors were taken from an adult woman who had mild COVID-19 (a few samples of this study predate the infection). The sample titles of this study are shuffled in the database, so cell type and time point are left out; the donor was told from shared clones.

The CDR3 DNA reads as TGTGCCAGCAGCGACAATCTTGGGACCTATAGCCACACTGAAGCTTTCTTT. It codes for CASSDNLGTYSHTEAFF. The rearrangement links TRBV6-1 to TRBJ1-1; possible D gene TRBD1, 5 bases. This CDR3 is 17 amino acids long. Germline V lookup: CDR1 MNHNS, CDR2 SASEGT. Between the trimmed V and J ends, which lost 6 bases and 3 bases, there was a span of 23 bases.

In this sample, this clonotype turned up a few times. The chain is built from TRBV29-1 and TRBJ2-1, with 7 bases lining up with TRBD2. The CDR3 has 18 residues. V gave up 4 bases and J gave up 1 base; unmatched junction bases: 16. CDR1 is SQVTM and CDR2 is ANQGSEA in the germline V gene. Here the CDR3 reads CSVVLLRAGDGSYNEQFF. CDR3 DNA sequence: TGCAGCGTTGTACTTCTCCGGGCGGGAGATGGTTCCTACAATGAGCAGTTCTTC.

This clonotype showed up just a few times. The chain combines TRBV7-2 with TRBJ2-7, with 8 bases aligning to TRBD1. This CDR3 has 15 amino acids. In germline, CDR1 is SGHTA, CDR2 FQGNSA. After removal of 3 bases from V and 3 bases from J, the junction contained 7 bases not matched to a gene. CDR3 in DNA: TGTGCCAGCAGCTTGCCCCGGACAGGGATCTACGAGCAGTACTTC. It encodes CASSLPRTGIYEQYF.

The V and J genes are TRBV12-3 or TRBV12-4 and TRBJ2-7; D not resolved. The V end was cut by 6 bases, the J end by 5 bases, with 11 bases between. The CDR3 is 12 amino acids. CDR3 amino acids: CASREGLHEQYF. The CDR3 DNA is TGTGCCAGCAGGGAAGGGTTGCACGAGCAGTACTTC.

J is TRBJ2-3 and V is TRBV7-9; 14 bases are a match to TRBD2. The CDR3 contains 18 residues. CDR1 is SEHNR, CDR2 FQNEAQ, per germline (reference sequence). J lost 1 base, V lost 5 bases, and 8 bases had no gene match. In DNA, the CDR3 is TGTGCCAGCAGCGGCGGGACTAGCGGGAGAGGGGGCACAGATACGCAGTATTTT. Protein: CASSGGTSGRGGTDTQYF.

CDR3: CSGWGGMTTDTQYF. The CDR3 DNA reads as TGCAGCGGGTGGGGCGGGATGACCACAGATACGCAGTATTTT. The V call is TRBV29-1, the J call TRBJ2-3; D perhaps matches TRBD2 (6 bases). The CDR3 sequence is 14 residues long. Looked up from germline, CDR1 is SQVTM and CDR2 is ANQGSEA. V was clipped by 7 bases and J by 2 bases, with 16 bases between them.

As DNA, the CDR3 is TGTGCCAGCAGCGGGGACAACTCTGGGGCCAACGTCCTGACTTTC. Translation gives CASSGDNSGANVLTF. V is TRBV9 and J is TRBJ2-6; a possible D gene is TRBD1 (6 bases). V dropped 3 bases and J dropped 0 bases, with 7 bases sitting between them. This CDR3 has 15 residues. Germline V gene sequence: CDR1 SGDLS, CDR2 YYNGEE.

This clonotype has more than one count but fewer than ten. The chain carries TRBV3-1 and TRBJ2-5; TRBD2 might be the D (5 bases). Germline-derived CDR1 and CDR2 are LGHDT and YNNKEL (reference sequence). V shed 7 bases and J shed 4 bases, with 16 bases lying between them. The CDR3 is 14 amino acids. CDR3 sequence reads: CASTPLASGETQYF. As DNA, the CDR3 is TGTGCCAGCACCCCCCTGGCCAGCGGAGAGACCCAGTACTTC.

The chain carries TRBV6-2 or TRBV6-3 and TRBJ2-1, with a possible D match to TRBD2 (5 bases). The CDR3 has 16 amino acids. V was shortened by 1 base and J by 0 bases, with 10 bases between the two germline ends. The germline CDR1 and CDR2 sequences are MNHEY and SVGEGT. The CDR3 DNA follows: TGTGCCAGCAGTTACTTAGCGCTAAACTCCTACAATGAGCAGTTCTTC. Residues: CASSYLALNSYNEQFF.

This clonotype was counted only a few times. V gene TRBV5-1 combines with J gene TRBJ2-5, with D perhaps matching TRBD2 (6 bases). V was shortened by 6 bases and J by 1 base, with 10 bases between the two germline ends. Germline CDR1 is SGHRS and CDR2 is YFSETQ. CDR3 length: 13 residues. This CDR3 reads CASKGGSQETQYF. CDR3 nucleotides: TGCGCCAGCAAAGGAGGGAGCCAAGAGACCCAGTACTTC.

This chain's CDR3 is CASSASGFNEQFF. CDR3 in DNA: TGTGCCAGCAGCGCCAGCGGTTTCAATGAGCAGTTCTTC. The chain couples TRBV7-9 to TRBJ2-1; tentative D call: TRBD2 (5 bases). The length of the CDR3 is 13 residues. V lost 5 bases and J 6 bases, leaving 11 bases between the germline ends. Germline-derived CDR1 and CDR2 are SEHNR and FQNEAQ (reference sequence). Full variable domain (outside the CDR3, taken from reference TRBV7-9 and TRBJ2-1): DTGVSQNPRHKITKRGQNVTFRCDPISEHNRLYWYRQTLGQGPEFLTYFQNEAQLEKSRLLSDRFSAERPKGSFSTLEIQRTEQGDSAMYLCASSASGFNEQFFGPGTRLTVL.

The gene calls are TRBV19 and TRBJ2-5; D possibly corresponds to TRBD2 (6 bases). Germline lookup yields CDR1 LNHDA and CDR2 SQIVND (reference sequence). The CDR3 is 16 amino acids. Trimming stripped 4 bases from V and 2 bases from J, with 17 bases between. The CDR3 protein is CASSSQPGVPQETQYF. The CDR3 DNA follows: TGTGCCAGTAGTAGTCAACCGGGGGTCCCTCAAGAGACCCAGTACTTC.

This chain joins TRBV7-9 and TRBJ2-1; 7 nucleotides agree with TRBD2. The junction had 11 bases not matched to a gene; V was cut back by 5 bases and J by 7 bases. CDR3 length: 15 residues. Germline loops: CDR1 SEHNR, CDR2 FQNEAQ (reference sequence). DNA of the CDR3: TGTGCCAGCAGCACTTACTCGGGAGGAATGAATGAGCAGTTCTTC. Its translation is CASSTYSGGMNEQFF.

The chain employs TRBV27 and TRBJ1-5; D is undetermined. This CDR3 contains 14 residues. V lost 6 bases and J 3 bases, leaving 12 bases between the germline ends. CDR1 is MNHEY and CDR2 is SMNVEV in the germline V gene (reference sequence). CDR3 coding DNA: TGTGCCAGCAGCCCAGACATTGACAATCAGCCCCAGCATTTT. It translates to CASSPDIDNQPQHF.

This clonotype showed up just once. The V and J genes are TRBV4-2 and TRBJ2-3, with 8 bases that match TRBD1. Germline values: CDR1 LGHNA, CDR2 YNFKEQ. The J segment lost 5 bases and the V segment lost 0 bases, leaving 7 bases of the junction unmatched. The CDR3 has 16 residues. The CDR3 DNA sequence: TGTGCCAGCAGCCAAGATCGTGGGACAGGATTAGATACGCAGTATTTT. It encodes CASSQDRGTGLDTQYF.

This clonotype has a handful of counts. V and J are TRBV6-6 and TRBJ2-2; D remains ambiguous. V lost 0 bases to trimming and J lost 4 bases, with 18 bases between them. This CDR3 has 18 amino acids. Germline V gene data show CDR1 as MNHNY and CDR2 as SVGAGI (reference sequence). CDR3 residues: CASSYSSTGHLFTGELFF. CDR3 nucleotide sequence: TGTGCCAGCAGTTACTCGAGTACCGGGCACCTCTTCACCGGGGAGCTGTTTTTT.

The sample holds a few counts of this clonotype. This chain uses TRBV27 with TRBJ2-2; the D gene is possibly TRBD2 (6 bases). Trimming removed 10 bases from V and 2 bases from J, with 17 bases in between. The length of the CDR3 is 15 residues. Germline CDR1 and CDR2: MNHEY and SMNVEV (reference sequence). Here the CDR3 reads CATIHGTCNTGELFF. The CDR3 DNA reads TGTGCCACCATTCACGGGACTTGTAACACCGGGGAGCTGTTTTTT.

The table lists this clonotype with many counts. The V and J genes are TRBV6-5 and TRBJ2-1; D call uncertain. This CDR3 has 14 residues. Germline assignment: CDR1 MNHEY and CDR2 SVGAGI. V gave up 8 bases and J gave up 4 bases, with 15 bases separating them. CDR3 region: CASHRGGVYNEQFF. The DNA for the CDR3 is TGTGCCAGCCACCGAGGCGGAGTATACAATGAGCAGTTCTTC.

Turning to this clonotype: Its ends do not fully match the called genes, so a read error is possible. The gene calls are TRBV7-9 and TRBJ2-5, with a possible D match to TRBD1 (6 bases). The V gene's germline CDR1 is SEHNR and CDR2 FQNEAQ (reference sequence). The CDR3 consists of 15 residues. CDR3 nucleotide sequence: TGTGCCAGCAGCCTCGGACAGATGTACCAAGATACCCAGTACTTC. Translating it yields CASSLGQMYQDTQYF.

The chain has TRBV7-3 and TRBJ2-3, with TRBD2 identical over 10 bases. The J segment lost 1 base and the V segment lost 2 bases, leaving 12 bases of the junction unmatched. Germline loops: CDR1 SGHTA, CDR2 FQGTGA. The CDR3 is 19 amino acids. CDR3 sequence (DNA): TGTGCCAGCAGCTTACTCCCGGGACTAGCGAGGGAGGGCACAGATACGCAGTATTTT. This gives the protein CASSLLPGLAREGTDTQYF.

The chain employs TRBV25-1 and TRBJ1-5; tentatively, D is TRBD1 (6 bases). The CDR3 loop spans 15 amino acids. Germline values: CDR1 MGHDK, CDR2 SYGVNS. The V end was cut by 2 bases, the J end by 1 base, with 9 bases between. Here the CDR3 reads CASSERGDSNQPQHF. As DNA, the CDR3 is TGTGCCAGCAGTGAAAGGGGGGACAGCAATCAGCCCCAGCATTTT.

The genes are TRBV3-1 and TRBJ2-3, with a possible D match to TRBD2 (6 bases). V was cut by 2 bases and J by 2 bases, with 20 bases left in between. CDR1 is LGHDT and CDR2 is YNNKEL in the germline V gene (reference sequence). The CDR3 extends over 18 amino acids. The CDR3 spells CASSQKAGPGLYTDTQYF. Here the CDR3 DNA reads TGTGCCAGCAGCCAAAAGGCGGGGCCTGGATTATACACAGATACGCAGTATTTT.

The V and J genes are TRBV19 and TRBJ2-5; the match to TRBD2 covers 10 bases. V shed 4 bases and J 4 bases; nucleotides not matched to a gene: 12. The CDR3 is made up of 17 amino acids. Germline V lookup: CDR1 LNHDA, CDR2 SQIVND (reference sequence). CDR3 in DNA: TGTGCCAGTAGTACTCGGCGGCTAGCGGGAGTTGGAGAGACCCAGTACTTC. This codes for CASSTRRLAGVGETQYF.

In its sample, this clonotype was seen a few times. This chain joins TRBV4-1 and TRBJ1-6, with a possible D match to TRBD1 (5 bases). The CDR3 runs 17 residues. Trimming stripped 1 base from V and 6 bases from J, with 16 bases between. The germline gives CDR1 MGHRA, CDR2 YSYEKL. The CDR3 reads CASSQGVLGRGNSPLHF. For the CDR3, the DNA is TGCGCCAGCAGCCAAGGAGTCCTGGGGCGAGGTAATTCACCCCTCCACTTT.

This chain uses TRBV3-1 with TRBJ2-3; D tentatively reads TRBD1 or TRBD2 (5 bases each). V was clipped by 0 bases and J by 0 bases, with 13 bases between them. The CDR3 has 17 amino acids. Looked up from germline, CDR1 is LGHDT and CDR2 is YNNKEL (reference sequence). The CDR3 loop reads CASSQDFGDPSTDTQYF. The CDR3 DNA reads TGTGCCAGCAGCCAAGACTTCGGGGACCCTAGCACAGATACGCAGTATTTT.

This clonotype came up many times. The rearrangement links TRBV11-2 to TRBJ2-1; the D gene is possibly TRBD2 (5 bases). This CDR3 is 16 amino acids long. V lost 6 bases, J lost 0 bases, and 15 bases lay in between. Germline assignment: CDR1 SGHAT and CDR2 FQNNGV. Here the CDR3 DNA reads TGTGCCAGCAGTAGCTTAACGGGGAGCTCCTACAATGAGCAGTTCTTC. It is translated as CASSSLTGSSYNEQFF.

In this sample, this clonotype turned up a few times. This chain joins TRBV24-1 and TRBJ2-2; unclear D gene. V lost 4 bases and J 8 bases, leaving 13 bases between the germline ends. This CDR3 comprises 14 residues. Germline V gene sequence: CDR1 KGHDR, CDR2 SFDVKD. The CDR3: CATSEPTPTGELFF. The CDR3 nucleotides read TGTGCCACCAGTGAACCGACCCCGACTGGGGAGCTGTTTTTT.

This clonotype was counted only a few times. As DNA, the CDR3 is TGCGCCAGCAGCCAAGCCGGGACAGAAGTCTACGAGCAGTACTTC. Protein sequence: CASSQAGTEVYEQYF. The rearrangement links TRBV4-3 to TRBJ2-7; 7 nucleotides agree with TRBD1. Trimming removed 1 base from V and 3 bases from J; junction bases left unmatched: 6. The CDR3 runs 15 residues. Germline loops: CDR1 LGHNA, CDR2 YSLEER.

In its sample, this clonotype was seen once. The chain couples TRBV6-2 or TRBV6-3 to TRBJ1-2; D perhaps matches TRBD1 (5 bases). Germline V gene data show CDR1 as MNHEY and CDR2 as SVGEGT. This CDR3 contains 15 residues. The germline V and J ends were trimmed by 4 bases and 4 bases, with 16 bases remaining between them. This CDR3 reads CASSFGAGFSYGYTF. The CDR3 DNA is TGTGCCAGCAGTTTTGGAGCAGGGTTTTCCTATGGCTACACCTTC.

This clonotype was observed a handful of times. V usage is TRBV5-6 and J usage is TRBJ2-3; possibly TRBD2 for D (6 bases). The CDR3 is made up of 15 amino acids. Per germline, CDR1 SGHDT and CDR2 YYEEEE. V was shortened by 0 bases and J by 3 bases, with 11 bases between the two germline ends. Here the CDR3 DNA reads TGTGCCAGCAGCTTGGAGGTGACTAGAACAGATACGCAGTATTTT. It yields the protein CASSLEVTRTDTQYF.